These 22 T cell receptor beta chains share one sample of origin, sequenced in a study of Graves' ophthalmopathy and Graves' hyperthyroidism. RNA transcripts served as template for amplifying TCR beta CDR3 sequences. A first-round RT-PCR used HTBI primers, followed by a second-round multiplex PCR. MiXCR was run by TCRdb on the multiplex PCR reads, yielding one entry per CDR3 protein. Here the sample spans over a million distinct CDR3 sequences, 36% being singletons. The sample taken for sequencing was peripheral blood or thyroid tissue (not recorded which). The source is an adult man with Graves' hyperthyroidism.

This clonotype occurred many times. The V call is TRBV7-9, the J call TRBJ2-7, with D maybe TRBD1 (5 bases). This CDR3 contains 15 residues. Germline CDR1 reads SEHNR; CDR2 reads FQNEAQ (reference sequence). V was pared by 4 bases and J by 9 bases, with 22 bases between. CDR3 sequence: CASSSVQGLQAVQYF. The CDR3, as DNA: TGTGCCAGCAGCTCCGTCCAGGGCCTCCAGGCCGTGCAGTACTTC.

The rearrangement links TRBV6-5 to TRBJ1-1, with a weak D call TRBD1 (5 bases). The V gene's germline CDR1 is MNHEY and CDR2 SVGAGI. V was clipped by 4 bases and J by 4 bases, with 13 bases between them. CDR3 length equals 14 residues. In nucleotides, the CDR3 is TGTGCCAGCAGTTCCCGGACAAAGTTCACTGAAGCTTTCTTT. This encodes CASSSRTKFTEAFF.

V gene TRBV5-5 combines with J gene TRBJ2-7; TRBD1 is a possible D gene (6 bases). V shed 4 bases and J shed 0 bases, with 17 bases lying between them. The CDR3 is 16 amino acids. Germline loops: CDR1 SGHKS, CDR2 YYEKEE (reference sequence). CDR3 residues: CASSQDGAGASYEQYF. The CDR3 region has the DNA TGTGCCAGCAGCCAGGATGGGGCAGGGGCCTCCTACGAGCAGTACTTC.

The rearrangement links TRBV15 to TRBJ2-7, with D maybe TRBD2 (5 bases). This CDR3 is 13 amino acids long. Germline V gene data show CDR1 as LNHNV and CDR2 as YYDKDF (reference sequence). V lost 6 bases to trimming and J lost 1 base, with 10 bases between them. The CDR3 DNA follows: TGTGCCACCAGGACCGGGGTATCCTACGAGCAGTACTTC. Protein sequence: CATRTGVSYEQYF.

V is TRBV5-4 and J is TRBJ2-7; no reliable D call. Germline CDR1 reads SGHNT; CDR2 reads YYREEE (reference sequence). The CDR3 sequence is 15 residues long. Trimming took 0 bases from V and 2 from J, leaving 12 bases between them. The CDR3 sequence: CASSLEGIRAYEQYF. DNA for the CDR3: TGTGCCAGCAGCTTGGAAGGGATAAGGGCCTACGAGCAGTACTTC.

The chain is built from TRBV28 and TRBJ2-2, with D perhaps matching TRBD1 (5 bases). Looked up from germline, CDR1 is MDHEN and CDR2 is SYDVKM. Between the trimmed V and J ends, which lost 3 bases and 3 bases, there was a span of 11 bases. This CDR3 region has 15 residues. CDR3 bases: TGTGCCAGCAGTTTCCAGGGTCGGGACACCGGGGAGCTGTTTTTT. Encoded protein: CASSFQGRDTGELFF.

The CDR3 loop reads CASSFPQGAGYEQYF. For the CDR3, the DNA is TGTGCCAGCAGTTTCCCGCAGGGGGCAGGATACGAGCAGTACTTC. The chain couples TRBV9 to TRBJ2-7, with 8 positions matching TRBD1. Germline CDR1 reads SGDLS; CDR2 reads YYNGEE. The CDR3 sequence is 15 residues long. Trimming removed 5 bases from V and 4 bases from J; junction bases left unmatched: 11.

This clonotype was recorded many times. The chain combines TRBV19 with TRBJ1-5; D gene unclear. Deletions cut 4 bases from V and 3 bases from J, with 13 bases between. The CDR3 is made up of 15 amino acids. Germline CDR1 and CDR2: LNHDA and SQIVND (reference sequence). The CDR3 loop is CASSSSGQYNQPQHF. The CDR3 DNA sequence: TGTGCCAGTAGTAGCTCCGGGCAGTACAATCAGCCCCAGCATTTT.

The CDR3, as DNA: TGTGCCAGCAGCGGCAGGATGAGTAACTATGGCTACACCTTC. Encoded protein: CASSGRMSNYGYTF. The chain uses TRBV2 and TRBJ1-2; D remains unclear. Trimming left V 6 bases short and J 1 base short, with 12 bases between. This CDR3 is 14 amino acids long. CDR1 SNHLY and CDR2 FYNNEI come from the germline V gene.

This clonotype was counted at least ten times. The gene calls are TRBV5-1 and TRBJ1-2; possible D gene TRBD1, 6 bases. The CDR3 runs 15 residues. V was shortened by 4 bases and J by 0 bases, with 13 bases between the two germline ends. Germline V CDR1 and CDR2: SGHRS, YFSETQ. The CDR3 bases are TGCGCCAGCAGCGCGAACAGGGTTTCTAACTATGGCTACACCTTC. Amino acids: CASSANRVSNYGYTF.

The chain recombines TRBV2 with TRBJ2-2; no clear D gene. The ends were cut back, 5 bases at V and 5 bases at J, with 15 bases in the middle. The V gene's germline CDR1 is SNHLY and CDR2 FYNNEI. CDR3 size: 15 residues. In DNA, the CDR3 is TGTGCCAGCAGTTCCCCTTGGCAGGAAACCGGGGAGCTGTTTTTT. It translates to CASSSPWQETGELFF.

This clonotype was detected many times. The chain carries TRBV2 and TRBJ2-2, with unresolved D. The germline V gene encodes CDR1 SNHLY and CDR2 FYNNEI. CDR3 length: 15 residues. V lost 4 bases and J lost 7, with 16 bases in between. The DNA of the CDR3 is TGTGCCAGCAGTGTCACAAATGCCCTGGGCGGGGAGCTGTTTTTT. This gives the protein CASSVTNALGGELFF.

This clonotype was observed a handful of times. This chain links TRBV4-1 with TRBJ1-4; D unclear. This CDR3 has 17 residues. Germline CDR1 and CDR2: MGHRA and YSYEKL. V lost 2 bases and J 2 bases, leaving 15 bases between the germline ends. Written as DNA, the CDR3 is TGCGCCAGCAGCCAACCGGGGAGAGGGCTGACTAATGAAAAACTGTTTTTT. As protein: CASSQPGRGLTNEKLFF.

This clonotype has only a few counts. V usage is TRBV19 and J usage is TRBJ1-2, with D uncertain. This CDR3 has 13 residues. With 6 bases removed from V and 6 bases from J, the gap between germline ends came to 14 bases. Germline CDR1 and CDR2: LNHDA and SQIVND (reference sequence). CDR3 amino acids: CASRDVERNGYTF. The CDR3 bases are TGTGCCAGTAGGGACGTCGAACGGAATGGCTACACCTTC.

This clonotype was detected many times. This chain connects TRBV7-9 to TRBJ2-7; D unclear. CDR1 and CDR2 (germline): SEHNR, FQNEAQ (reference sequence). V was clipped by 5 bases and J by 0 bases, with 8 bases between them. This CDR3 is built from 13 residues. Here the CDR3 DNA reads TGTGCCAGCAGCCATCCCTCCTCCTACGAGCAGTACTTC. Protein product: CASSHPSSYEQYF. Full variable domain (rest looked up from reference TRBV7-9 and TRBJ2-7): DTGVSQNPRHKITKRGQNVTFRCDPISEHNRLYWYRQTLGQGPEFLTYFQNEAQLEKSRLLSDRFSAERPKGSFSTLEIQRTEQGDSAMYLCASSHPSSYEQYFGPGTRLTVT.

In its sample, this clonotype was seen a few times. The genes are TRBV9 and TRBJ1-2; 8 nucleotides align to TRBD1. The V gene end was trimmed by 3 bases and the J gene end by 7 bases; junction bases not matched to a gene: 5. Per germline, CDR1 SGDLS and CDR2 YYNGEE. There are 13 residues in the CDR3. The CDR3 DNA follows: TGTGCCAGCAGCGAGACCGGGACAGGTGGCTACACCTTC. Translation: CASSETGTGGYTF.

This chain connects TRBV27 to TRBJ1-1; D gene unclear. This CDR3 contains 14 residues. Germline lookup yields CDR1 MNHEY and CDR2 SMNVEV (reference sequence). Deletions cut 2 bases from V and 5 bases from J, with 12 bases between. The DNA of the CDR3 is TGTGCCAGCAGTTTAGGTAGTGGGAGGACTGAAGCTTTCTTT. It specifies CASSLGSGRTEAFF.

The V and J genes are TRBV7-8 and TRBJ2-2, with 8 bases matching TRBD1. The J segment lost 1 base and the V segment lost 3 bases, leaving 4 bases of the junction unmatched. Germline values: CDR1 SGHVS, CDR2 FQNEAQ. This CDR3 region has 16 residues. The CDR3 sequence is CASSLNRGENTGELFF. CDR3 nucleotides: TGTGCCAGCAGCTTGAACAGGGGGGAGAACACCGGGGAGCTGTTTTTT.

V is TRBV6-6 and J is TRBJ1-1; D unresolved. Deletions cut 7 bases from V and 2 bases from J, with 17 bases between. Germline values: CDR1 MNHNY, CDR2 SVGAGI (reference sequence). This CDR3 region has 15 residues. In DNA form, the CDR3 reads TGTGCCAGCATTTCAGAACCACTCGTAAACACTGAAGCTTTCTTT. Amino acids: CASISEPLVNTEAFF.

This sequence joins TRBV9 and TRBJ2-7; maybe TRBD2 (7 bases). Between the trimmed V and J ends, which lost 5 bases and 0 bases, there was a span of 15 bases. The CDR3 length is 15 residues. Germline V gene lookup returns CDR1 SGDLS and CDR2 YYNGEE. CDR3 coding DNA: TGTGCCAGCAGTAGAGGGGGGGGGATCTCCTACGAGCAGTACTTC. Encoded protein: CASSRGGGISYEQYF.

This chain links TRBV12-3 or TRBV12-4 with TRBJ1-2; perhaps TRBD1 as D (6 bases). The CDR3 runs to 11 residues. V lost 4 bases and J 11 bases, leaving 11 bases between the germline ends. In DNA form, the CDR3 reads TGTGCCAGCAGTTCAGGCACAGGGTACACCTTC. This sequence encodes CASSSGTGYTF.

The V and J genes are TRBV2 and TRBJ2-5; 11 nucleotides match TRBD1. The V segment lost 6 bases and the J segment 5 bases; nucleotides outside the gene matches: 11. CDR1 is SNHLY, CDR2 FYNNEI, per germline. This CDR3 contains 16 residues. The CDR3 region is CASSVLGQGALETQYF. The CDR3 coding sequence is TGTGCCAGCAGCGTTCTAGGACAGGGGGCTTTGGAGACCCAGTACTTC.